The sequence of this T cell receptor beta chain was determined in a study of cytomegalovirus exposure and HLA in healthy donors. Whole-study results and caveats: The majority of TCR sequences were rare, yet some public TCRs appeared in many donors. Association of a missense DCLRE1C variant with TCR beta V- and J-gene trimming was reported in a later analysis.

The PCR used 60 Vbeta and 13 Jbeta primers. Produced via immunoSEQ multiplex PCR; TCRdb's table is partial and in-frame only. Of about 140,000 clones listed, about 75% are singletons. To note about this clone: Its antigen remains unknown.

V trimming: 3 bases; J trimming: 6 bases; junction bases outside the gene matches: 6. The CDR3 has 15 residues. CDR1 KGHSH and CDR2 LQKENI come from the germline V gene. The sequencing sample was made of PBMCs. V is TRBV18 and J is TRBJ2-1, with 9 bases that match TRBD2. This receptor was taken from a man aged 18-30 years in good health and CMV-seropositive. CDR3 in amino acids: CASSPRLAGSNEQFF. The CDR3 nucleotides are TGTGCCAGCTCACCGCGGCTAGCGGGGAGCAATGAGCAGTTCTTC.